The 26 T cell receptor beta chains in this list originate from one sample, sequenced in a study of breast tumors, draining lymph nodes, adjacent tissues. A single record per CDR3 protein comes from TCRdb applying MiXCR to the multiplex PCR reads. Among thousands of distinct CDR3 sequences, 40% to 55% were seen once, and the ten largest hold 13% to 15%. The sequenced sample was tumor-adjacent breast tissue. Every receptor here comes from a female donor with breast cancer. Some clones in this sample may be carry-over from other donors' samples.

This clonotype was observed many times. The chain combines TRBV11-1 with TRBJ2-3; TRBD2 matches 9 bases. The V gene end was trimmed by 5 bases and the J gene end by 4 bases; junction bases not matched to a gene: 7. This CDR3 contains 15 residues. Germline V gene lookup returns CDR1 SGHAT and CDR2 FQDESV (reference sequence). The CDR3 protein is CASSIGLASPDTQYF. CDR3 coding DNA: TGTGCCAGCAGCATCGGACTAGCGTCCCCAGATACGCAGTATTTT.

This clonotype is a singleton in its sample. V is TRBV3-1 and J is TRBJ1-2, with 7 positions matching TRBD1. CDR1 and CDR2 from the germline V gene are LGHDT and YNNKEL (reference sequence). This CDR3 contains 14 residues. The V segment lost 4 bases and the J segment 5 bases; nucleotides outside the gene matches: 7. The CDR3 nucleotides read TGTGCCAGCAGCCCGCAAGACAGGGTATATGGCTACACCTTC. Its translation is CASSPQDRVYGYTF.

Many counts were recorded for this clonotype. The chain combines TRBV28 with TRBJ2-7; no clear D gene. From germline, CDR1 is MDHEN and CDR2 SYDVKM. The CDR3 is 15 residues long. V dropped 6 bases and J dropped 4 bases, with 19 bases sitting between them. Written as DNA, the CDR3 is TGTGCCAGCAGCCGCCCGGCTCCAGCCTGGTACGAGCAGTACTTC. Protein sequence: CASSRPAPAWYEQYF. Supplemented by reference TRBV28 and TRBJ2-7, the full variable domain reads DVKVTQSSRYLVKRTGEKVFLECVQDMDHENMFWYRQDPGLGLRLIYFSYDVKMKEKGDIPEGYSVSREKKERFSLILESASTNQTSMYLCASSRPAPAWYEQYFGPGTRLTVT.

This clonotype is hyperexpanded. V gene TRBV12-3 or TRBV12-4 combines with J gene TRBJ1-2; 7 bases line up with TRBD1. The CDR3 sequence is 13 residues long. Trimming removed 6 bases from V and 6 bases from J; junction bases left unmatched: 7. CDR3 bases: TGTGCCAGCAGCCCTGGACAGGTCGATGGCTACACCTTC. Amino acid sequence: CASSPGQVDGYTF.

This clonotype is classed as medium-sized. The genes are TRBV7-6 and TRBJ2-5, with D perhaps matching TRBD2 (7 bases). In germline, CDR1 is SGHVS, CDR2 FNYEAQ. Trimming took off 8 bases at V and 1 base at J, with 17 bases between the two ends. There are 15 residues in the CDR3. The CDR3 DNA is TGTGCCAGCGGCAGGGGAGGGGGGGGCCAAGAGACCCAGTACTTC. This encodes CASGRGGGGQETQYF.

The chain employs TRBV12-3 or TRBV12-4 and TRBJ1-1; D may be TRBD1 (5 bases). Trimming shortened V by 5 bases and J by 3 bases, and 10 bases separated the two germline ends. This CDR3 comprises 13 residues. CDR3 bases: TGTGCCAGCAGTGAGTGGGGGGACACTGAAGCTTTCTTT. This gives the protein CASSEWGDTEAFF.

This clonotype showed up many times. The V gene is TRBV20-1, the J gene TRBJ1-5; D gene ambiguous. CDR1 DFQATT and CDR2 SNEGSKA come from the germline V gene (reference sequence). Trimming removed 3 bases from V and 4 bases from J, with 7 bases in between. The CDR3 sequence is 12 residues long. The CDR3 nucleotides read TGCAGTGCTAGTGGACCTAATCAGCCCCAGCATTTT. This sequence encodes CSASGPNQPQHF.

In its sample, this clonotype is medium-sized (0.01 to 0.1%). This chain uses TRBV10-3 with TRBJ2-3; D uncertain. Trimming pared 2 bases from V and 6 bases from J, leaving 3 bases between. This CDR3 has 11 residues. Germline-derived CDR1 and CDR2 are ENHRY and SYGVKD. CDR3 region: CAISELDTQYF. The CDR3 DNA sequence: TGTGCCATCAGTGAGCTCGATACGCAGTATTTT.

This sequence joins TRBV6-2 or TRBV6-3 and TRBJ2-7; D perhaps matches TRBD2 (8 bases). Germline CDR1 reads MNHEY; CDR2 reads SVGEGT. V shed 7 bases and J shed 1 base, with 14 bases lying between them. This CDR3 contains 14 residues. CDR3 DNA: TGTGCCAGCACCGGGGGGGACAGTTCCTACGAGCAGTACTTC. This sequence encodes CASTGGDSSYEQYF.

This clonotype appeared many times. The chain carries TRBV30 and TRBJ2-7; D tentatively fits TRBD1 or TRBD2 (6 bases each). V lost 0 bases and J lost 11, with 14 bases in between. From germline, CDR1 is GTSNPN and CDR2 SVGIG (reference sequence). This CDR3 has 12 residues. CDR3 bases: TGTGCCTGGAGTGTAGCCGGGGGCAGAGAGTACTTC. It yields the protein CAWSVAGGREYF.

This clonotype came up many times. The rearrangement uses TRBV5-1 and TRBJ2-5, with 11 bases matching TRBD2. Trimming at V came to 4 bases and at J to 3 bases, leaving 5 bases not matched to a gene. The CDR3 has 15 amino acids. Looked up from germline, CDR1 is SGHRS and CDR2 is YFSETQ. CDR3 DNA sequence: TGCGCCAGCAGCGGCGGGACTAGCGGCGAAGAGACCCAGTACTTC. It is translated as CASSGGTSGEETQYF.

This clonotype is a singleton in its sample. The V call is TRBV7-9, the J call TRBJ2-7, with 10 positions matching TRBD1. V gave up 5 bases and J gave up 7 bases; unmatched junction bases: 8. The CDR3 has 14 amino acids. CDR1 and CDR2 (germline): SEHNR, FQNEAQ (reference sequence). Written as DNA, the CDR3 is TGTGCCAGCAGCGTCTCCGGGACAGGGGTTGAGCAGTACTTC. Its protein product is CASSVSGTGVEQYF. Full variable domain (remainder filled in from reference TRBV7-9 and TRBJ2-7): DTGVSQNPRHKITKRGQNVTFRCDPISEHNRLYWYRQTLGQGPEFLTYFQNEAQLEKSRLLSDRFSAERPKGSFSTLEIQRTEQGDSAMYLCASSVSGTGVEQYFGPGTRLTVT.

This clonotype was seen a single time. The CDR3 nucleotides read TGTGCCAGCAGTGAAGCCGGGAGGGCACAAGAGACCCAGTACTTC. Translation: CASSEAGRAQETQYF. The chain couples TRBV2 to TRBJ2-5, with 8 nucleotides matching TRBD2. The CDR3 covers 15 residues. The germline gives CDR1 SNHLY, CDR2 FYNNEI. Trimming took 0 bases from V and 2 from J; bases not matched to a gene: 2.

This clonotype is a singleton in its sample. The chain joins TRBV25-1 to TRBJ1-2; tentative D call: TRBD1 (6 bases). The length of the CDR3 is 12 residues. Germline-derived CDR1 and CDR2 are MGHDK and SYGVNS. Trimming took 4 bases from V and 7 from J, leaving 10 bases between them. As DNA, the CDR3 is TGTGCCAGCAGTGCGGGGGCCGGTGGCTACACCTTC. The encoded protein is CASSAGAGGYTF.

This clonotype rates as medium-sized (0.01 to 0.1%). The chain recombines TRBV29-1 with TRBJ2-7, with D unresolved. CDR1 and CDR2 from the germline V gene are SQVTM and ANQGSEA. The CDR3 consists of 12 residues. Between the trimmed V and J ends, which lost 7 bases and 4 bases, there was a span of 14 bases. The chain's CDR3 is CSALLSDYEQYF. The CDR3 DNA reads TGCAGCGCCCTGCTCTCAGATTACGAGCAGTACTTC.

By share, this clonotype counts as medium-sized. The rearrangement joins TRBV5-8 to TRBJ2-7; D is ambiguous. The CDR3 contains 14 residues. Trimming removed 0 bases from V and 6 bases from J, with 13 bases in between. Germline V gene sequence: CDR1 SGHTS, CDR2 YDEGEE. CDR3 protein: CASSLVVTGREQYF. The DNA for the CDR3 is TGTGCCAGCAGCTTGGTCGTGACCGGGCGCGAGCAGTACTTC.

V is TRBV7-9 and J is TRBJ2-7, with TRBD1 as a possible D gene (6 bases). The germline V and J ends were trimmed by 1 base and 3 bases, with 7 bases remaining between them. Germline lookup yields CDR1 SEHNR and CDR2 FQNEAQ (reference sequence). This CDR3 region has 13 residues. CDR3 sequence (DNA): TGTGCCAGCAGCTTAGACAGGGTCTACGAGCAGTACTTC. This encodes CASSLDRVYEQYF. Together with reference TRBV7-9 and TRBJ2-7, the CDR3 gives the full variable domain: DTGVSQNPRHKITKRGQNVTFRCDPISEHNRLYWYRQTLGQGPEFLTYFQNEAQLEKSRLLSDRFSAERPKGSFSTLEIQRTEQGDSAMYLCASSLDRVYEQYFGPGTRLTVT.

In its sample, this clonotype ranks as medium-sized. This sequence joins TRBV15 and TRBJ2-7; no clear D gene. V was clipped by 0 bases and J by 3 bases, with 12 bases between them. Germline V gene sequence: CDR1 LNHNV, CDR2 YYDKDF (reference sequence). CDR3 length: 15 amino acids. In DNA, the CDR3 is TGTGCCACCAGCAGAGATGCGAGTCCTTACTACGAGCAGTACTTC. This gives the protein CATSRDASPYYEQYF.

The chain joins TRBV5-4 to TRBJ2-1; 8 nucleotides align to TRBD2. The length of the CDR3 is 19 residues. The germline V gene encodes CDR1 SGHNT and CDR2 YYREEE (reference sequence). The trim removed 0 bases at V and 3 bases at J, leaving 14 bases unmatched. DNA of the CDR3: TGTGCCAGCAGCTTGGGGGGAGGGTCTAGCGGGCTTAGCTACAATGAGCAGTTCTTC. Protein product: CASSLGGGSSGLSYNEQFF.

This clonotype is deemed large. The chain couples TRBV20-1 to TRBJ1-5, with TRBD1 matching 11 bases. This CDR3 spans 15 amino acids. Losses at the gene ends were 3 bases for V and 6 bases for J; bases not matched to a gene: 7. CDR1 DFQATT and CDR2 SNEGSKA come from the germline V gene (reference sequence). In DNA form, the CDR3 reads TGCAGTGCTAGCGATGGACAGGGGGCAGGTCAGCCCCAGCATTTT. As protein: CSASDGQGAGQPQHF.

This clonotype is deemed medium-sized. The chain recombines TRBV20-1 with TRBJ1-2; 7 nucleotides line up with TRBD1. This CDR3 is built from 15 residues. After removal of 6 bases from V and 1 base from J, the junction contained 11 bases not matched to a gene. From germline, CDR1 is DFQATT and CDR2 SNEGSKA (reference sequence). The CDR3 protein is CSAHITGQVNYGYTF. The CDR3 DNA reads TGCAGTGCCCATATAACCGGACAGGTTAACTATGGCTACACCTTC.

This clonotype appeared many times. This chain links TRBV6-5 with TRBJ2-2, with D tentatively TRBD1 (7 bases). Trimming took 2 bases from V and 6 from J, leaving 13 bases between them. Germline assignment: CDR1 MNHEY and CDR2 SVGAGI. The CDR3 extends over 15 amino acids. This CDR3 reads CASSYGGGTAGELFF. DNA for the CDR3: TGTGCCAGCAGTTACGGTGGGGGGACAGCCGGGGAGCTGTTTTTT.

The V and J genes are TRBV19 and TRBJ1-1; D is undetermined. The V and J ends lost 7 bases and 7 bases respectively, with 10 bases between them. From germline, CDR1 is LNHDA and CDR2 SQIVND (reference sequence). The CDR3 is 11 residues long. This CDR3 reads CASMGSSEAFF. The CDR3 DNA reads TGTGCCAGTATGGGGTCGAGTGAAGCTTTCTTT.

In the case of this clonotype: One junction end does not reproduce the germline sequence, and a read error may be involved. V and J are TRBV7-7 and TRBJ2-1; 10 bases agree with TRBD1. CDR1 SSHAT and CDR2 FNYEAQ come from the germline V gene (reference sequence). This CDR3 spans 14 amino acids. CDR3 bases: TGTGCTAGCAGCACCGGGACAGGGGTCAATGAGCAGTTCTTC. This gives the protein CASSTGTGVNEQFF.

By share, this clonotype counts as medium-sized. The chain carries TRBV11-2 and TRBJ2-7, with D tentatively TRBD2 (5 bases). Looked up from germline, CDR1 is SGHAT and CDR2 is FQNNGV. V dropped 1 base and J dropped 3 bases, with 13 bases sitting between them. CDR3 length: 15 amino acids. In nucleotides, the CDR3 is TGTGCCAGCAGCTTAGCAACCGGGGAATACTACGAGCAGTACTTC. This translates into CASSLATGEYYEQYF.

As to this clonotype: The junction departs from germline at one end; a sequencing error may be responsible. The J gene is TRBJ1-1, the V gene TRBV7-7; no firm D call. The CDR3 has 13 amino acids. CDR1 SSHAT and CDR2 FNYEAQ come from the germline V gene (reference sequence). In DNA, the CDR3 is TGTGCTAGCAGCTTGGGAGAAGGAACTGAAGCTTTCTTT. It translates to CASSLGEGTEAFF.